This entry lists 21 T cell receptor beta chains sequenced from one sample in a study of blood T cell repertoires in COVID-19. Some clones are missing from TCRdb's copy, which holds only in-frame ones; the method was immunoSEQ multiplex PCR. The sample lists around 95,000 clones, around four fifths seen once, with roughly a third in the top ten. Sequenced sample: peripheral blood. Every receptor here comes from a man between 70 and 80 years old with active or convalescent COVID-19.

The rearrangement links TRBV18 to TRBJ2-5, with 9 nucleotides matching TRBD2. The CDR3 spans 15 residues. Trimming took 6 bases from V and 0 from J; bases not matched to a gene: 5. Germline CDR1 KGHSH, CDR2 LQKENI. CDR3 protein: CASSPTSGDQETQYF. CDR3 nucleotide sequence: TGTGCCAGCTCCCCGACTAGCGGAGACCAAGAGACCCAGTACTTC.

This chain links TRBV5-1 with TRBJ2-1; 10 positions agree with TRBD2. V lost 4 bases, J lost 7 bases, and 11 bases stayed unmatched. CDR3 length: 16 amino acids. Germline CDR1 and CDR2: SGHRS and YFSETQ. CDR3: CASSRTSGTWGNEQFF. The CDR3 nucleotides read TGCGCCAGCAGCCGAACTAGCGGGACTTGGGGGAATGAGCAGTTCTTC. Complete variable domain (other parts from reference TRBV5-1 and TRBJ2-1): KAGVTQTPRYLIKTRGQQVTLSCSPISGHRSVSWYQQTPGQGLQFLFEYFSETQRNKGNFPGRFSGRQFSNSRSEMNVSTLELGDSALYLCASSRTSGTWGNEQFFGPGTRLTVL.

The chain employs TRBV6-2 or TRBV6-3 and TRBJ1-2, with D possibly TRBD1 on 6 matching bases. The germline gives CDR1 MNHEY, CDR2 SVGEGT. The CDR3 spans 15 residues. With 0 bases removed from V and 6 bases from J, the gap between germline ends came to 14 bases. The DNA of the CDR3 is TGTGCCAGCAGTTACTCGGCCAGGGGCGGCGATGGCTACACCTTC. Protein product: CASSYSARGGDGYTF.

The V call is TRBV3-1 (or the pseudogene TRBV3-2), the J call TRBJ2-1; the D gene is possibly TRBD1 (5 bases). The V gene lost 0 bases and the J gene lost 7 bases, with 13 bases spanning the gap. The CDR3 loop spans 15 amino acids. CDR1 is LGHDT, CDR2 YNNKEL, per germline (reference sequence). The CDR3 bases are TGTGCCAGCAGCCAAGATTCAGAAAAGGGGAATGAGCAGTTCTTC. This gives the protein CASSQDSEKGNEQFF.

This chain connects TRBV14 to TRBJ2-5; a weak D match, TRBD2 (6 bases). The CDR3 has 16 residues. The V gene's germline CDR1 is SGHDN and CDR2 FVKESK. V lost 0 bases and J 5 bases, leaving 16 bases between the germline ends. CDR3 nucleotide sequence: TGTGCCAGCAGCCAAGAACTCGGGGGAGTGGGGGAGACCCAGTACTTC. Amino acid sequence: CASSQELGGVGETQYF.

The chain recombines TRBV9 with TRBJ2-2; D might be TRBD1 (6 bases). Germline V gives CDR1 SGDLS, CDR2 YYNGEE. Trimming removed 2 bases from V and 11 bases from J, with 16 bases in between. The CDR3 contains 14 residues. The CDR3 reads CASSVNELGGELFF. The CDR3 DNA reads TGTGCCAGCAGCGTCAACGAATTAGGGGGAGAGCTGTTTTTT.

This rearrangement joins TRBV7-3 to TRBJ2-3; perhaps TRBD2 as D (5 bases). With 2 bases removed from V and 0 bases from J, the gap between germline ends came to 9 bases. Germline V CDR1 and CDR2: SGHTA, FQGTGA. This CDR3 contains 15 residues. The CDR3 nucleotides are TGTGCCAGCAGCTTAGAGGGTCACAGCACAGATACGCAGTATTTT. Protein product: CASSLEGHSTDTQYF.

V gene TRBV10-3 combines with J gene TRBJ1-1; D possibly corresponds to TRBD1 (5 bases). Germline values: CDR1 ENHRY, CDR2 SYGVKD. The CDR3 is 14 amino acids. The V end lost 0 bases, the J end lost 1 base, and 6 bases lay between the germline ends. CDR3 DNA sequence: TGTGCCATCAGTGAGTCCCAGGGGAACACTGAAGCTTTCTTT. Translated, it gives CAISESQGNTEAFF.

This chain links TRBV18 with TRBJ2-3; 8 bases line up with TRBD2. Trimming cost V 2 bases and J 1 base; bases outside gene matches: 8. CDR3 size: 17 residues. Per the germline V gene, CDR1 is KGHSH and CDR2 is LQKENI. For the CDR3, the DNA is TGTGCCAGCTCACCATTGTCGCGGGGGGCCGGCACAGATACGCAGTATTTT. Amino acid sequence: CASSPLSRGAGTDTQYF.

V gene TRBV5-1 combines with J gene TRBJ1-1; D unclear. With 2 bases removed from V and 3 bases from J, the gap between germline ends came to 14 bases. CDR1 and CDR2 (germline): SGHRS, YFSETQ. CDR3 length equals 15 residues. The chain's CDR3 is CASSFTGARDTEAFF. CDR3 sequence (DNA): TGCGCCAGCAGCTTTACGGGAGCCCGGGACACTGAAGCTTTCTTT.

The chain uses TRBV28 and TRBJ2-7, with 7 bases aligning to TRBD2. The CDR3 is 16 residues long. V dropped 3 bases and J dropped 3; count of bases not matched to a gene: 11. CDR1 MDHEN and CDR2 SYDVKM come from the germline V gene. This chain's CDR3 is CASSLGGHNGHYEQYF. CDR3 bases: TGTGCCAGCAGTTTGGGAGGGCACAATGGGCACTACGAGCAGTACTTC.

J is TRBJ2-2 and V is TRBV12-3 or TRBV12-4, with unresolved D. V was cut by 4 bases and J by 7 bases, with 7 bases left in between. The CDR3 consists of 12 residues. CDR3 amino acids: CASSWAIGELFF. The CDR3 DNA sequence: TGTGCCAGCAGTTGGGCTATCGGGGAGCTGTTTTTT.

The V call is TRBV5-6, the J call TRBJ2-1; 9 bases fit TRBD2. The J segment lost 12 bases and the V segment lost 3 bases, leaving 1 base of the junction unmatched. There are 11 residues in the CDR3. Germline V CDR1 and CDR2: SGHDT, YYEEEE. CDR3 nucleotides: TGTGCCAGCAGCTATAGCGGGGGGCAGTTCTTC. Translated, it gives CASSYSGGQFF. The variable domain in full, with the rest retrieved from reference TRBV5-6 and TRBJ2-1, is DAGVTQSPTHLIKTRGQQVTLRCSPKSGHDTVSWYQQALGQGPQFIFQYYEEEERQRGNFPDRFSGHQFPNYSSELNVNALLLGDSALYLCASSYSGGQFFGPGTRLTVL.

This rearrangement joins TRBV18 to TRBJ2-1; TRBD1 agrees at 8 bases. The J segment lost 11 bases and the V segment lost 8 bases, leaving 11 bases of the junction unmatched. The CDR3 spans 13 residues. Germline V gives CDR1 KGHSH, CDR2 LQKENI. CDR3 nucleotide sequence: TGTGCCAGCCTTTCCATGAGCAGGGGGCAGCAGTTCTTC. Translation gives CASLSMSRGQQFF.

CDR3 sequence (DNA): TGTGCCAGCAACTCAAGGGACAGGGACCCTCGGAACACCGGGGAGCTGTTTTTT. Translating it yields CASNSRDRDPRNTGELFF. The chain uses TRBV7-9 and TRBJ2-2, with 9 bases aligning to TRBD1. With 7 bases clipped from V and 1 base from J, the junction kept 13 bases outside the gene matches. The CDR3 length is 18 residues. CDR1 and CDR2 from the germline V gene are SEHNR and FQNEAQ (reference sequence).

This clone was recorded only once. This rearrangement joins TRBV30 to TRBJ2-2; 16 nucleotides align to TRBD2. Per the germline V gene, CDR1 is GTSNPN and CDR2 is SVGIG (reference sequence). The ends lost 7 bases at V and 3 bases at J; junction bases unmatched: 8. The CDR3 runs 17 residues. CDR3 in amino acids: CASSGLAGGRHTGELFF. The CDR3 DNA follows: TGTGCCTCCTCGGGACTAGCGGGAGGGCGTCACACCGGGGAGCTGTTTTTT.

V gene TRBV7-9 combines with J gene TRBJ2-7, with 9 bases lining up with TRBD1. The V gene end was trimmed by 2 bases and the J gene end by 3 bases; junction bases not matched to a gene: 8. Germline lookup yields CDR1 SEHNR and CDR2 FQNEAQ (reference sequence). This CDR3 comprises 16 residues. CDR3 sequence (DNA): TGTGCCAGCAGCTTACTCGGACAGGGGTCCCACTACGAGCAGTACTTC. Its protein product is CASSLLGQGSHYEQYF.

In its sample, this clone was seen a few times. The chain links TRBV29-1 to TRBJ1-1; D not certain. The ends were cut back, 4 bases at V and 0 bases at J, with 9 bases in the middle. The CDR3 is 13 amino acids. Per the germline V gene, CDR1 is SQVTM and CDR2 is ANQGSEA. The CDR3 loop reads CSVGVQMNTEAFF. The CDR3 nucleotides are TGCAGCGTTGGGGTACAGATGAACACTGAAGCTTTCTTT.

The V call is TRBV6-5, the J call TRBJ2-7; D remains ambiguous. The CDR3 is 13 residues long. V gave up 6 bases and J gave up 4 bases, with 13 bases separating them. Germline assignment: CDR1 MNHEY and CDR2 SVGAGI. CDR3 DNA: TGTGCCAGCAGCCTTCACAACAGTTACGAGCAGTACTTC. Translated: CASSLHNSYEQYF.

The chain links TRBV6-5 to TRBJ1-5, with 7 nucleotides matching TRBD1. J gave up 0 bases and V 6 bases, and 5 bases lay outside the gene matches. The CDR3 has 15 residues. Germline assignment: CDR1 MNHEY and CDR2 SVGAGI. The CDR3 sequence: CASSRDSFSNQPQHF. As DNA, the CDR3 is TGTGCCAGCAGCCGGGACAGCTTTAGCAATCAGCCCCAGCATTTT.

The CDR3: CASSHHRQYEVGYTF. The DNA for the CDR3 is TGCGCCAGCAGCCACCACAGACAGTATGAGGTCGGCTACACCTTC. The V call is TRBV4-3, the J call TRBJ1-2, with a possible D match to TRBD1 (5 bases). CDR3 length: 15 amino acids. Germline CDR1 and CDR2: LGHNA and YSLEER. The V and J ends lost 3 bases and 8 bases respectively, with 19 bases between them.